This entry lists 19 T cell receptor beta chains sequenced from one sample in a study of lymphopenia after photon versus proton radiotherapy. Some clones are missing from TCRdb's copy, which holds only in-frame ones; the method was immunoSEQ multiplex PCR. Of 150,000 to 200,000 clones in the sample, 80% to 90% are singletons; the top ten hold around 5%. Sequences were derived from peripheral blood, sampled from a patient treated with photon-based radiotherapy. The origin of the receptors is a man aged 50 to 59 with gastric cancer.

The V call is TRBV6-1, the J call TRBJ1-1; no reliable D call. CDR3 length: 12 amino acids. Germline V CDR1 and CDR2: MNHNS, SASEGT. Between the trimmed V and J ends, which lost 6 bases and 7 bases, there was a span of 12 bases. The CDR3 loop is CASRSDGNEAFF. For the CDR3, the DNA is TGTGCCAGCAGGTCCGACGGAAATGAAGCTTTCTTT.

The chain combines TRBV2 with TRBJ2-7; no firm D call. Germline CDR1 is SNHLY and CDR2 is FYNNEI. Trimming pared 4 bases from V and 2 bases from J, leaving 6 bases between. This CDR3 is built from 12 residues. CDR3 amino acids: CASSVGAYEQYF. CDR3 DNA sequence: TGTGCCAGCAGTGTTGGCGCCTACGAGCAGTACTTC. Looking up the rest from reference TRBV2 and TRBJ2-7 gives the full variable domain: EPEVTQTPSHQVTQMGQEVILRCVPISNHLYFYWYRQILGQKVEFLVSFYNNEISEKSEIFDDQFSVERPDGSNFTLKIRSTKLEDSAMYFCASSVGAYEQYFGPGTRLTVT.

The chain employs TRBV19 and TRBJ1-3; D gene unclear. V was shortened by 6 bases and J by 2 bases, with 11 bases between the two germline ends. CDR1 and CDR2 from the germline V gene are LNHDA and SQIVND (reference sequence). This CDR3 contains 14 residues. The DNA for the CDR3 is TGTGCCAGTAGAGGATGGGAGCCTGGAAACACCATATATTTT. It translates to CASRGWEPGNTIYF.

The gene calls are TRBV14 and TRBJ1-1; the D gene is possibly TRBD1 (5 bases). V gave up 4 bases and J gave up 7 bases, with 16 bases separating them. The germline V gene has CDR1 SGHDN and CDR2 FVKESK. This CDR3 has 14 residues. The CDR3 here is CASSLAGTRSEAFF. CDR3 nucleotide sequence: TGTGCCAGCAGCCTAGCCGGGACGCGGAGTGAAGCTTTCTTT.

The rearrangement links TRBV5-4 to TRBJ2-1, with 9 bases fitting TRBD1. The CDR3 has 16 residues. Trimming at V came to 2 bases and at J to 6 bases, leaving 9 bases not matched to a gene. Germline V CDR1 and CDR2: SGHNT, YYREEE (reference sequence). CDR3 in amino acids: CASSFKQGAGVNEQFF. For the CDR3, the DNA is TGTGCCAGCAGCTTTAAACAGGGGGCTGGAGTCAATGAGCAGTTCTTC.

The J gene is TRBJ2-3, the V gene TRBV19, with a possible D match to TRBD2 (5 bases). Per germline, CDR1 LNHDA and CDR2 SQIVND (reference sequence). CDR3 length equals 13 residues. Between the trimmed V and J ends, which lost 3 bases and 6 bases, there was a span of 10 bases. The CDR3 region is CASSIFSGDTQYF. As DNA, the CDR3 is TGTGCCAGTAGTATTTTCTCGGGGGATACGCAGTATTTT. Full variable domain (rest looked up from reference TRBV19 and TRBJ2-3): DGGITQSPKYLFRKEGQNVTLSCEQNLNHDAMYWYRQDPGQGLRLIYYSQIVNDFQKGDIAEGYSVSREKKESFPLTVTSAQKNPTAFYLCASSIFSGDTQYFGPGTRLTVL.

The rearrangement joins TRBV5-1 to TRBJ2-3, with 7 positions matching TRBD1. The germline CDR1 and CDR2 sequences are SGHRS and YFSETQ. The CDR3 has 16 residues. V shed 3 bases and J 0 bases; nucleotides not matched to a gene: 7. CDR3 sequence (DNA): TGCGCCAGCAGCTATAAAGGACAGGCTAGCACAGATACGCAGTATTTT. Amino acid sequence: CASSYKGQASTDTQYF.

The CDR3 reads CASSQDRGVTEAFF. The CDR3 DNA reads TGCGCCAGCAGCCAAGATCGGGGAGTCACTGAAGCTTTCTTT. The V and J genes are TRBV4-3 and TRBJ1-1, with D hard to call. Germline V gene lookup returns CDR1 LGHNA and CDR2 YSLEER. This CDR3 has 14 amino acids. The V end lost 0 bases, the J end lost 4 bases, and 9 bases lay between the germline ends.

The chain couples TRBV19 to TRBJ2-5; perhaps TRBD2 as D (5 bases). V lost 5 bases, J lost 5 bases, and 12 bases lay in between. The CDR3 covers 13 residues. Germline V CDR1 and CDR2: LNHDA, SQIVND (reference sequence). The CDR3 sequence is CASSPVPGETQYF. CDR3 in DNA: TGTGCCAGTAGTCCGGTACCGGGGGAGACCCAGTACTTC.

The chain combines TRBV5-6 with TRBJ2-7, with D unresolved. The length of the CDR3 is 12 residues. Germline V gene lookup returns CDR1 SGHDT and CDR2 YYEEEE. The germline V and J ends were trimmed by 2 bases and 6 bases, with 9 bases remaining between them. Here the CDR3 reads CASSLLLAEQYF. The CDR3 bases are TGTGCCAGCAGCTTACTCTTGGCCGAGCAGTACTTC.

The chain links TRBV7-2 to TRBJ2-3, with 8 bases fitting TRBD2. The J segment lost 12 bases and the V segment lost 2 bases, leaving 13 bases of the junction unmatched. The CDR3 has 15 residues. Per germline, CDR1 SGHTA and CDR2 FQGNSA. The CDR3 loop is CASSLSQAGTRAQYF. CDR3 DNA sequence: TGTGCCAGCAGCTTAAGCCAGGCCGGGACTAGGGCCCAGTATTTT.

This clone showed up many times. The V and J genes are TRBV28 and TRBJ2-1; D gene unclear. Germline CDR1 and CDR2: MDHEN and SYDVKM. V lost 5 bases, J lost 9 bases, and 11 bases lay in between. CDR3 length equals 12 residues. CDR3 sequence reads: CASSHSWTEQFF. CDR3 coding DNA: TGTGCCAGCAGTCACAGTTGGACTGAGCAGTTCTTC.

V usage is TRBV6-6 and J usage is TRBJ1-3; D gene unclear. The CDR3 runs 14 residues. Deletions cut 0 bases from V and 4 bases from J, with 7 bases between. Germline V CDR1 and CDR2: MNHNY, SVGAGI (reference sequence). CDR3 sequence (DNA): TGTGCCAGCAGTTACTCTTCAGGCGGAAACACCATATATTTT. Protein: CASSYSSGGNTIYF.

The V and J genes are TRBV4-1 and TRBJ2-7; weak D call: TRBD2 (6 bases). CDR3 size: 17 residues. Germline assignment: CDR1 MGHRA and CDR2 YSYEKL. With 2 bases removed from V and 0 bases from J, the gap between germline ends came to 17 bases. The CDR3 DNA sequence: TGCGCCAGCAGCCAACACCTCGGGCGGGGAAGCTCCTACGAGCAGTACTTC. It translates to CASSQHLGRGSSYEQYF.

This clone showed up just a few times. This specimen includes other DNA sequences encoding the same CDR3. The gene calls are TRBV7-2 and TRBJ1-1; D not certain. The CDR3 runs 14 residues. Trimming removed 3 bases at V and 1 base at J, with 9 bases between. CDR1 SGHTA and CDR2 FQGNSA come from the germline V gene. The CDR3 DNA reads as TGTGCCAGCAGCTTGCGGCAGACGAACACTGAAGCTTTCTTT. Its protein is CASSLRQTNTEAFF.

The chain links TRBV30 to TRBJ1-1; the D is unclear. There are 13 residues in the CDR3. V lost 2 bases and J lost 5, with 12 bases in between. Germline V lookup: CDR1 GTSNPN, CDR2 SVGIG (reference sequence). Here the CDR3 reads CAWSRTSRTEAFF. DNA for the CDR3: TGTGCCTGGAGTAGGACTTCGCGGACTGAAGCTTTCTTT.

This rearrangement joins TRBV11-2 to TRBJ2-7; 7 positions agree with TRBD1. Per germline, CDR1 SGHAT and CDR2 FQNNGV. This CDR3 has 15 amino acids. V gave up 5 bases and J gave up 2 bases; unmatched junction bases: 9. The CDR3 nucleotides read TGTGCCAGCAGCCCCGGACAGGAACCTCCCTACGAGCAGTACTTC. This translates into CASSPGQEPPYEQYF.

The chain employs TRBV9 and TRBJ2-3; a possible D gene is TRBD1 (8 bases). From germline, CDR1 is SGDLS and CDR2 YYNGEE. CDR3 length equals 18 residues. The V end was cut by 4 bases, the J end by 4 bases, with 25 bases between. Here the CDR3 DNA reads TGTGCCAGCAGCCCAACCTCAAGGACAGGGAGGGTGGCAGATACGCAGTATTTT. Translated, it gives CASSPTSRTGRVADTQYF.

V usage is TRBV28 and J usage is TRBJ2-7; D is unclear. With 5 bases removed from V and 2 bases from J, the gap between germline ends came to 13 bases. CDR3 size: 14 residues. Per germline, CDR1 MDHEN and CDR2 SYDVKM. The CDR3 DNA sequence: TGTGCCAGCAGTCCGAGACATCAAACCTACGAGCAGTACTTC. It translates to CASSPRHQTYEQYF.